These T cell receptor beta chains were read from a single sample in a study of response to subunit inactivated influenza vaccine. TCRdb analysed the RT-PCR reads with MiXCR anew, one entry per CDR3 protein. The sample carries about 650,000 distinct CDR3 sequences, 13% to 15% recorded once. The input for sequencing was PBMCs from blood, taken 14 to 15 days before vaccination. The source of these receptors is a man aged 45 to 65 who received an inactivated influenza vaccine. CDR3s include the opening cysteine and the closing phenylalanine or tryptophan. A D gene is named only where the DNA matches it firmly. Clone sizes are given selectively: once, few, many, or a class where the clone is expanded.

clone_size j_call d_call v_call cdr3_nt cdr3_aa
few TRBJ2-7 - TRBV10-3 TGTGCCATCAGTGAGGGGCAGGCGAATGTCCTCTACGAGCAGTACTTC CAISEGQANVLYEQYF
few TRBJ2-3 TRBD1 TRBV2 TGTGCCAGCAGTGAAGCCGGGGACAGGGTAACAGATACGCAGTATTTT CASSEAGDRVTDTQYF
few TRBJ1-4 TRBD1 TRBV7-9 TGTGCCAGCAGGCTGGACAGGGATGAAAAACTGTTTTTT CASRLDRDEKLFF
many TRBJ1-2 - TRBV5-1 TGCGCCAGCAGCTTAGGCCCGGAGGCCCGAGCTAACTATGGCTACACCTTC CASSLGPEARANYGYTF
- TRBJ1-3 - TRBV5-6 TGTGCCAGCAGCGCGGGGACTGCGGGAAACACCATATATTTT CASSAGTAGNTIYF
few TRBJ1-1 - TRBV27 TGTGCCAGCAGTTTAGAACAGCCGAGCAACACTGAAGCTTTCTTT CASSLEQPSNTEAFF
few TRBJ1-1 - TRBV20-1 TGCAGTGCTAGTATTCCGGGGACTGAAGCTTTCTTT CSASIPGTEAFF
- TRBJ2-1 TRBD1 TRBV7-9 TGTGCCAGCAGCCGGACAGGGCGTACCTACAATGAGCAGTTCTTC CASSRTGRTYNEQFF
few TRBJ1-2 - TRBV12-3/TRBV12-4 TGTGCCAGCAGCATCCAAGACGGACAAGGGCATGGCTACACCTTC CASSIQDGQGHGYTF
- TRBJ1-4 - TRBV11-2 TGTGCCAGCAGCCCTCCCGGACACCATAATGAAAAACTGTTTTTT CASSPPGHHNEKLFF
- TRBJ1-1 - TRBV6-6 TGTGCCAGCGAAGAGGGAGCTGAAGCTTTCTTT CASEEGAEAFF
- TRBJ2-3 TRBD1 TRBV20-1 TGCAGTGCTAGAGCGAACAGGGGGTTCGGAGATACGCAGTATTTT CSARANRGFGDTQYF
few TRBJ2-7 - TRBV28 TGTGCCAGCAGTGTGACAGTGAGCTACGAGCAGTACTTC CASSVTVSYEQYF
few TRBJ1-1 - TRBV11-2 TGTGCCAGCAGCGCTACACTGAACACTGAAGCTTTCTTT CASSATLNTEAFF
few TRBJ2-5 - TRBV11-1 TGTGCCAGCTCCTGGACAGCCGGAGGGAGAGAGACCCAGTACTTC CASSWTAGGRETQYF
- TRBJ2-5 - TRBV25-1 TGTGCCAGCAGTGAGGGGAAAGGGTCCAAAGAGACCCAGTACTTC CASSEGKGSKETQYF
few TRBJ2-7 - TRBV27 TGTGCCAGCAGTATAATGGTCGGGTCCGAGCAGTACTTC CASSIMVGSEQYF
few TRBJ2-5 - TRBV28 TGTGCCAGCAATGACATAAGGGAGACCCAGTACTTC CASNDIRETQYF
many TRBJ2-5 - TRBV20-1 TGCAGTGATACCAGGCAAGCACAAGAGACCCAGTACTTC CSDTRQAQETQYF
- TRBJ1-2 - TRBV5-1 TGCGCCAGCAGCTTGGGTCGGGGACTCAACTATGGCTACACCTTC CASSLGRGLNYGYTF
few TRBJ2-1 TRBD1 TRBV6-5 TGTGCCAGCAGTTACTCTGACAGGGGGCGGCAGTTCTTC CASSYSDRGRQFF
few TRBJ1-4 - TRBV28 TGTGCCAGCACCCTGGGTAGTAGTGAAAAACTGTTTTTT CASTLGSSEKLFF
few TRBJ2-2 TRBD1 TRBV28 TGTGCCAGCACCGCTGTCCCGGGACAGGGGACCGGGGAGCTGTTTTTT CASTAVPGQGTGELFF
many TRBJ1-2 - TRBV24-1 TGTGCCACCAGTGGGGGGTATGGCTACACCTTC CATSGGYGYTF
few TRBJ2-5 TRBD1 TRBV3-1 TGTGCCAGCAGCCAAGTGGTCAGGGGGGAGACCCAGTACTTC CASSQVVRGETQYF
- TRBJ2-2 - TRBV3-1 TGTGCCAGCAGCTCGACAGGTGGCCCAACCGGGGAGCTGTTTTTT CASSSTGGPTGELFF
few TRBJ2-3 - TRBV4-3 TGCGCCAGCAGCCAAGATACTAGTAGTACAGATACGCAGTATTTT CASSQDTSSTDTQYF
few TRBJ2-3 - TRBV24-1 TGTGCCACCAGTGATTTTGGGTTCTCGAGCACAGATACGCAGTATTTT CATSDFGFSSTDTQYF
few TRBJ2-1 TRBD1 TRBV14 TGTGCCAGCAGCCCACAGGGGGCTAATGAGCAGTTCTTC CASSPQGANEQFF
few TRBJ1-2 - TRBV4-3 TGCGCCAGCAGCCAAGCCGAGAACCCGGGCTATGGCTACACCTTC CASSQAENPGYGYTF
few TRBJ2-2 TRBD2 TRBV5-1 TGCGCCAGCAGCTTGGGTTCCGGACTAGCGGGACCTACCGGGGAGCTGTTTTTT CASSLGSGLAGPTGELFF
- TRBJ2-2 - TRBV5-1 TGCGCCAGCAGCGCTTCAGAGACCGGGGAGCTGTTTTTT CASSASETGELFF
few TRBJ2-5 - TRBV12-3/TRBV12-4 TGTGCCAGCAGTCGTTCAGGGGTAATGGCTCGAGAGACCCAGTACTTC CASSRSGVMARETQYF
few TRBJ1-5 - TRBV29-1 TGCAGCGTTGCGGATCAGGAGGGCAATCAGCCCCAGCATTTT CSVADQEGNQPQHF
many TRBJ2-3 TRBD2 TRBV12-3/TRBV12-4 TGTGCCAGCAGTCTAGGGACTAGAGCAGATACGCAGTATTTT CASSLGTRADTQYF
once TRBJ2-3 TRBD2 TRBV13 TGTGCCAGCAGCCCCGGGAGGTATACGCAGTATTTT CASSPGRYTQYF
few TRBJ2-7 TRBD2 TRBV5-1 TGCGCCAGCAGCGGGGGGACTAGCGGATCCTACGAGCAGTACTTC CASSGGTSGSYEQYF
- TRBJ1-6 - TRBV20-1 TGCAGTGCTCCTTCGACCAACCTCAAGGGGTCACCCCTCCACTTT CSAPSTNLKGSPLHF
few TRBJ2-7 TRBD2 TRBV6-2/TRBV6-3 TGTGCCAGCAGTTACTCGAGGAGCGGGAGTACCTACGAGCAGTACTTC CASSYSRSGSTYEQYF
few TRBJ1-2 - TRBV29-1 TGCAGCGCGGCTACAACCTCTAACTATGGCTACACCTTC CSAATTSNYGYTF
few TRBJ2-2 TRBD1 TRBV10-3 TGTGCCATCACCCGGGTGACAGGGGCGGACACCGGGGAGCTGTTTTTT CAITRVTGADTGELFF
few TRBJ1-5 TRBD1 TRBV28 TGTGCCAGCAGTTCCGACAGGGCCCTCTTGAGGCCCCAGCATTTT CASSSDRALLRPQHF
few TRBJ1-2 TRBD1 TRBV12-3/TRBV12-4 TGTGCCAGCAGTTTGACACAGGGGGCGTACGGCTACACCTTC CASSLTQGAYGYTF
- TRBJ2-3 - TRBV5-1 TGCGCCAGCAGCTACGGAGGGGCAGATACGCAGTATTTT CASSYGGADTQYF
few TRBJ2-7 TRBD2 TRBV7-2 TGTGCCAGCAGCCCTAGCCGGGGGGGCTTCCACGAGCAGTACTTC CASSPSRGGFHEQYF
few TRBJ2-5 TRBD1 TRBV7-2 TGTGCCAGCAGCCAATCAGGGGGCATGGCAGAGACCCAGTACTTC CASSQSGGMAETQYF
- TRBJ1-6 - TRBV19 TGTGCCAGTAGACGAACCCCAAAAAATTCACCCCTCCACTTT CASRRTPKNSPLHF
- TRBJ2-7 TRBD1 TRBV20-1 TGCAGTGCCCGGGGACAGGGGGCGCACGAGCAGTACTTC CSARGQGAHEQYF
many TRBJ2-7 - TRBV7-9 TGTGCCAGCAGCTTAGACAGGACTTCCTACGAGCAGTACTTC CASSLDRTSYEQYF
- TRBJ2-3 - TRBV5-1 TGCGCCAGCAGCTTGCATAGGGGGTCGGCAGATACGCAGTATTTT CASSLHRGSADTQYF